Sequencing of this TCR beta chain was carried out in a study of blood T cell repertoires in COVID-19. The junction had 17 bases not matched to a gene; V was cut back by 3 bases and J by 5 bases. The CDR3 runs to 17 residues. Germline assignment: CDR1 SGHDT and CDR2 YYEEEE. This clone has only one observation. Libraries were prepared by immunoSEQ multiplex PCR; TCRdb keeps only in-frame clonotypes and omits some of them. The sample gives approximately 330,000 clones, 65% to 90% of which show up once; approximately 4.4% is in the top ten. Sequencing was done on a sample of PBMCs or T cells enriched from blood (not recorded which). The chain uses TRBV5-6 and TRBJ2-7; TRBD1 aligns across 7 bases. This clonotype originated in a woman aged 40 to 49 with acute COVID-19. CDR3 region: CASSSGQRPLGMDEQYF. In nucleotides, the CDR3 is TGTGCCAGCAGCTCGGGACAGAGACCCCTCGGAATGGACGAGCAGTACTTC.